The TCR beta chain described here comes from a study of graft-versus-host responses after intestinal transplantation. Across the study: Isolated intestinal, liver-intestinal, or multivisceral transplants had been given to the recipients. Study findings and constraints: Patients with graft-donor T cell macrochimerism had high graft-versus-host to host-versus-graft clonal ratios in allografts. Detected in recipient marrow were GvH clones, some of which were first observed in ileum or blood.

Assay: immunoSEQ multiplex PCR; the TCRdb copy retains only in-frame clones and omits some. The table has about 88,000 clones, over 90% seen once; the top ten hold about 0.2%. Trimming took off 6 bases at V and 1 base at J, with 13 bases between the two ends. Per the germline V gene, CDR1 is MRHNA and CDR2 is SNTAGT. CDR3 size: 15 residues. For this clone: Its target is not known.

V usage is TRBV6-4 and J usage is TRBJ1-5, with a tentative D call TRBD1 (6 bases). Material: unstimulated CD4+ T cells sorted from spleen or lymph node cells, obtained before transplant. This sequence was found in a human donor who was the organ donor for an intestinal transplant. The CDR3 loop reads CASREQGGSNQPQHF. The CDR3 region has the DNA TGTGCCAGCAGAGAACAGGGCGGAAGCAATCAGCCCCAGCATTTT.